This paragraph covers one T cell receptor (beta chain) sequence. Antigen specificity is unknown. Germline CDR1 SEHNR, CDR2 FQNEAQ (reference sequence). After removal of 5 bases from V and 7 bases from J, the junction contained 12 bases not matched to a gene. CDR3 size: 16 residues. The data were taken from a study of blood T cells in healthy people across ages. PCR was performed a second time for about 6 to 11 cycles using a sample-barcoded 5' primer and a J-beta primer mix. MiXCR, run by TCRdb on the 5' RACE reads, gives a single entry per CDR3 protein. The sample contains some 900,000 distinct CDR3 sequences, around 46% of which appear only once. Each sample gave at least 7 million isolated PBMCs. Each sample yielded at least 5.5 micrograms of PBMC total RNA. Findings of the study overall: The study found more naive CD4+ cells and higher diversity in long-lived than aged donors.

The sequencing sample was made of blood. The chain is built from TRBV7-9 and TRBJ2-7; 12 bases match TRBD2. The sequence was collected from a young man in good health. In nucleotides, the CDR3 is TGTGCCAGCAGCGCCCCAGGACTAGCGGGGAGGAATGAGCAGTACTTC. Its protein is CASSAPGLAGRNEQYF.